The sequence of this T cell receptor beta chain was determined in a study of blood T cell repertoires in COVID-19. Study details: The United States, Italy and Spain supplied acute and convalescent COVID-19 samples.

Unmatched junction bases numbered 14, after V lost 4 bases and J lost 0 bases. The length of the CDR3 is 20 residues. The V gene's germline CDR1 is SGHDN and CDR2 FVKESK. Authors' methods: Estimation of nucleated cell counts was performed using reference gene primer amplification. The data were produced by immunoSEQ multiplex PCR, yet TCRdb's version contains in-frame clones alone and is incomplete. The V and J calls and clone size come from that table; D and trimming were worked out from the DNA. The sample consists of about 170,000 clones, more than 65% of them appearing once. Sequencing was performed on peripheral blood. The chain employs TRBV14 and TRBJ2-1, with 11 bases aligning to TRBD2. The clonotype comes from a human donor with acute or convalescent COVID-19. The donor label of this sample is uncertain. The CDR3 DNA reads TGTGCCAGCAGCCCGTTTAGGACTAGCGGGCCTATCAGCTCCTACAATGAGCAGTTCTTC. It codes for CASSPFRTSGPISSYNEQFF.